This T cell receptor beta chain is from a study of shared clonotypes between healthy human individuals. Study information: Per donor, CD8 memory used one plate, CD8 naive used two, CD4 memory used three and CD4 naive used three.

Naive CD8 cells comprised CD45RO-negative, CCR7-positively selected cells, excluding terminally differentiated effector memory CD45RA+ cells. TCRdb's copy holds only in-frame clones and misses some; the assay was immunoSEQ multiplex PCR. Of approximately 650,000 clones listed, 95% to 96% are singletons. This clone was recorded once. Sequenced: naive CD8+ T cells sorted from blood. This TCR was recovered from a woman in her twenties or thirties in good health.

The CDR3 sequence: CASSPSIAGDPSSYNEQFF. In DNA form, the CDR3 reads TGTGCCAGCTCACCATCGATAGCGGGAGACCCGAGCTCCTACAATGAGCAGTTCTTC. This rearrangement joins TRBV18 to TRBJ2-1; the match to TRBD2 covers 9 bases. The CDR3 totals 19 residues. The germline V gene has CDR1 KGHSH and CDR2 LQKENI. J was trimmed by 0 bases and V by 2 bases; bases with no gene match: 11. The entire variable domain, with the rest obtained from reference TRBV18 and TRBJ2-1, is as follows: NAGVMQNPRHLVRRRGQEARLRCSPMKGHSHVYWYRQLPEEGLKFMVYLQKENIIDESGMPKERFSAEFPKEGPSILRIQQVVRGDSAAYFCASSPSIAGDPSSYNEQFFGPGTRLTVL.